The entry below describes one T cell receptor (beta chain). Its target antigen remains unknown. No qualities accompany the bases; no much larger clone lies one base away. The entry originates in a study of cytomegalovirus exposure and HLA in healthy donors (dated 2017 in TCRdb). Regarding the study in general: An earlier analysis of some 550 of the donors reported approximately 270 Gb of sequence data and 117 million unique TCR beta sequences from about 180 million T cells. About 280 gigabases of sequencing data and around 90 million unique TCR sequences made up an early release that covered over 550 HLA-typed donors. Of the roughly 390 genotyped donors, around 81% fell in the genetic ancestry cluster associated with self-reported Caucasian donors. The study aimed to test whether signatures of past pathogen exposure could be identified by cataloging public T cell receptors. Using immunosequencing, the study profiled T cell repertoires from fewer than 850 subjects and related those repertoires to cytomegalovirus serostatus. Besides the first cohort of around 700 subjects, a separate validation cohort made up of 120 different subjects was used. High-throughput TCR immunosequencing, statistical association of individual TCRs with disease status, and machine learning were combined to predict cytomegalovirus infection status. A later analysis re-analyzed previously published TCR beta repertoires from about 600 donors and added high-resolution HLA genotyping to study TCR occurrence patterns. In the later analysis, no new phenotypic data were used to find candidate immune exposures; instead, reliance was placed on TCR beta sequences and their occurrence across donors. An earlier analysis of several hundred of the donors applied high-throughput TCR beta sequencing to assess whether each TCR beta V gene segment acted as functional or pseudogenic. Donor age, sex, ethnicity and CMV serostatus were compiled alongside the repertoire data. A later genetic analysis took genome-wide SNP genotypes for about 55% of the roughly 700 donors and used that subset as a discovery cohort. All discovery cohort repertoires had been generated on a single sequencing platform. Class I and class II HLA loci were covered by the typing at four-digit resolution. The number of donors typed differed by locus, with roughly 629-640 for A, B, C, DRB1 and DQB1, around 560 for DQA1, approximately 570 for DPA1, and approximately 470 for DPB1. Roughly 5 DR-DQ haplotypes were handled as single units for association and clustering, since linkage in the cohort was strong. Among over 350 genotyped donors of the cohort, an average of around 240,000 unique TCR beta nucleotide sequences were sequenced per donor, roughly 20% of them non-productive.

In total, 600 or so healthy bone marrow donors made up the cohort. All cohort members were sampled while nominally healthy, although unrecorded immune exposures were likely present. The donor tested CMV seronegative and was one of the 352 seronegative cohort members. Each donor provided a peripheral blood sample, and peripheral blood mononuclear cells were used for TCR beta sequencing. Genomic DNA extraction from the blood cell samples was performed with the Qiagen DNeasy Blood Extraction Kit. Receptor libraries were prepared by the immunoSEQ multiplex PCR assay. A mixture of 60 forward primers for TCR Vbeta segments and 13 reverse primers for TCR Jbeta segments was used in the multiplex PCR. A multiplex PCR assay on genomic DNA amplified the CDR3 region of rearranged TCR beta genes. Amplified TCR beta libraries were sequenced as 87-base-pair reads on the Illumina HiSeq System. For the original study's pipeline: In a later analysis, tens of millions of unique TCR beta chains were counted across the approximately 620 repertoires, and roughly 11 million of these chains were shared by at least two donors. Raw reads were error-corrected and collapsed into unique sequences by a nearest-neighbor algorithm in which closely related sequences were merged to remove PCR and sequencing errors. To assign V, D and J gene segments, CDR3 sequences were aligned to IMGT reference sequences. Each retained sequence needed at least a six-nucleotide match to both a V gene segment and a J gene segment. A rearrangement was called productive if the CDR3 had no stop codons and remained in frame with V and J, and every other rearrangement was called non-productive. Following IMGT convention, CDR3 was defined as the stretch from the second conserved V-encoded cysteine to the conserved J-encoded phenylalanine. Sequences without an unambiguous match to a single V gene segment were excluded from the earlier analysis of almost 600 of the donors. An earlier analysis of a few hundred of the donors classified V segments as functional when productive rearrangements were above 56.7% and as segregating when the standard deviation between donors was above 5%. A statistical classification framework was built for diagnosing cytomegalovirus status from the catalog of TCR beta chain sequences. In a later analysis, V and J genes were assigned by comparing TCR nucleotide sequences against IMGT/GENE-DB human TR gene sequences. Using the TCRdist pipeline, a later analysis assigned CDR3 sequences along with most-parsimonious VDJ recombination scenarios. In a later analysis, each TCR beta chain was defined by its CDR3 amino acid sequence together with its V-gene family, and reads without a unique V-gene family were excluded. In a later analysis, around 600 highly shared, low-generation-probability nucleotide sequences were removed to address suspected cross-contamination and a sequencing artifact. A later analysis calculated a clonal expansion index for each public chain from normalized within-repertoire ranks of inferred template counts. Generation probabilities in a later analysis came from a VDJ recombination model fitted to out-of-frame rearrangements, and those results were checked against IGoR. In a later analysis, TCR-TCR, TCR-HLA and TCR-CMV co-occurrence was scored with hypergeometric tests, and a repertoire-size bias correction was applied to TCR pairs. In a later analysis, false discovery rates were estimated by permuting HLA or CMV assignments 20 times. In a later analysis, co-occurring TCRs were grouped using DBSCAN, with TCRdist sequence similarity added in when clustering inside HLA-allele-positive subsets. For co-occurrence clustering, repertoires with fewer than 30,000 or more than 120,000 public chains were excluded, along with 5 or 6 repertoires with anomalous nucleotide sharing. In TCRdb, the immuneACCESS table is reduced to in-frame sequences with V and J assigned. These tables do not hold every clone; where another copy was compared, an unresolved V gene accounts for under half, and the others remain unexplained. Clone size and V and J calls were adopted from that table, with D and trimming inferred from the DNA. This sample lists a few hundred thousand clones; 92% were detected once. The ten largest clones take up around 1.7% of the sample.

Findings and caveats that apply to the study as a whole: An earlier analysis of 587 of the donors showed that most TCR beta V segments appeared in productive rearrangements either about 90% or about 30% of the time, which broadly matched IMGT annotations. The only immune exposure information available for the cohort was CMV serostatus. Because counts were too low, seventeen rarely observed V segments, including chromosome 9 orphons, were left out of the earlier analysis of some 600 of the donors. A further reported finding was that TCR beta sequences accurately predicted the HLA-A and HLA-B alleles for most subjects in the first cohort. Linkage disequilibrium might explain the correlated functional status among segregating V segments, but an unknown experimental factor could not be excluded. The study gave a list of some 150 TCR beta chains associated with cytomegalovirus. According to a later analysis, most CMV-associated TCR beta chains appeared to be HLA-restricted, and the HLA associations seemed to be driven largely by CMV exposure. In a later genetic analysis, fewer N-insertions in productive TCRs were reported among donors in an Asian-associated ancestry cluster than the roughly 700-donor mean. In vitro tests confirmed that three of the cytomegalovirus-associated TCR beta chains recognize cytomegalovirus antigens. V-gene and J-gene trimming of TCR beta chains was associated with a missense DCLRE1C variant in a later genetic analysis, and the association was replicated in an independent cohort. Roughly uniform sequencing depth across donors was assumed in presence/absence analyses, although this assumption may not hold. In a later analysis, the rate of TCR association differed among HLA loci, with DRB1 alleles having the most associated TCRs and HLA-C alleles having the fewest. A later analysis associated 16,951 TCR beta sequences with specific HLA alleles at a false discovery rate of 0.05. When HLA alleles, especially DR and DQ, strongly co-occurred, attributing TCR associations to individual alleles was difficult. In a later analysis, HLA-associated TCR beta chains were found to be more clonally expanded and to have lower generation probabilities than equally common non-associated chains. It was suggested by the authors that the approach could potentially be generalized to other disease states and immunological phenotypes. Most TCR sequences were seen in very few donors, while some public TCRs were found in many individuals. Because some donors lacked HLA typing at each locus, the association tests relied only on the typed subset. This cohort had only TCR beta chains sequenced, and the lack of alpha or paired-chain data limited which features could be detected. Because the 87-base-pair reads could not distinguish some IMGT-functional V segments, including TRBV6-2 and TRBV6-3, those segments were excluded. The classifier was reported to diagnose cytomegalovirus status with high specificity and sensitivity in both the original cohort and the validation cohort. A cluster of highly shared sequence variants was judged likely to represent a technical artifact of the sequencing pipeline. A later analysis reported that several top co-occurrence clusters appeared linked to parvovirus B19, influenza, CMV and Epstein-Barr virus.

The CDR3 measures 16 amino acids from cysteine to phenylalanine. Kept here is only the CDR3 DNA, which spans 48 bases and is read in frame from base 1. V is cut by 1 base and J by 5 bases, and the space between the germline ends is 13 bases. The germline V gene (reference sequence) supplies CDR1 SGHKS and CDR2 YYEKEE. Material for sequencing was PBMCs. The TCR was taken from a girl aged 2 to 9 in good health and CMV-seronegative. The chain couples TRBV5-5 to TRBJ1-6, with TRBD1 tentatively as D gene (6 bases match). The DNA reads as follows: TGTGCCAGCAGCTTGCTCCCAGGGGCAAATAATTCACCCCTCCACTTT. Protein translation: CASSLLPGANNSPLHF.